The clone carrying this TCR beta chain was counted a few times. The entry originates in a study of shared clonotypes between healthy human individuals. Looking at the study overall: CD4 naive and CD4 memory each took three plates per donor, while CD8 naive took two and CD8 memory one.

Deep-level settings were used for running the assay. Sequencing used immunoSEQ multiplex PCR; TCRdb keeps in-frame clones, though not all of them. Altogether fewer than 850,000 clones are present, 55% to 75% being singletons, with the ten largest covering 1.8%. The CDR3 runs 16 residues. With V trimmed by 3 bases and J by 1 base, 1 base remained unmatched. Germline CDR1 reads SGHTA; CDR2 reads FQGTGA. Donors comprised only Caucasian adults living in Nashville, Tennessee. In the CD4+ fraction, cells were divided into CD45RA+ naive and CD45RA-negative memory subsets. The sequencing sample was made of memory CD4+ T cells sorted from blood. Subset described: CD45RA-negative fraction. The chain couples TRBV7-3 to TRBJ2-5; 14 bases are a match to TRBD2. The clonotype originates from a woman aged 25-40 years in good health. The CDR3 DNA reads as TGTGCCAGCAGCTTTGGGACTAGCGGGGGCCAAGAGACCCAGTACTTC. As protein: CASSFGTSGGQETQYF.